The subject of this entry is one T cell receptor beta chain. The sample is drawn from a study of blood T cell repertoires in COVID-19. Across the study: Italy, Spain and the United States were the sources of the convalescent and acute COVID-19 samples.

Here immunoSEQ multiplex PCR was the method, and the copy in TCRdb shows in-frame clones only, minus some. The sample shows around 430,000 clones, 80% to 90% of them seen only once. V gave up 8 bases and J gave up 2 bases, with 11 bases separating them. CDR3 size: 13 residues. Cohort placement rested on clinical history that participants reported themselves. The V call is TRBV12-3 or TRBV12-4, the J call TRBJ2-3; D gene unclear. The clonotype comes from a woman in her fifties or sixties who had recovered from COVID-19. The sequencing sample was made of PBMCs or T cells enriched from blood (not recorded which). The CDR3 DNA sequence: TGTGCCAGCTTATCATCTATCACAGATACGCAGTATTTT. Residues: CASLSSITDTQYF.